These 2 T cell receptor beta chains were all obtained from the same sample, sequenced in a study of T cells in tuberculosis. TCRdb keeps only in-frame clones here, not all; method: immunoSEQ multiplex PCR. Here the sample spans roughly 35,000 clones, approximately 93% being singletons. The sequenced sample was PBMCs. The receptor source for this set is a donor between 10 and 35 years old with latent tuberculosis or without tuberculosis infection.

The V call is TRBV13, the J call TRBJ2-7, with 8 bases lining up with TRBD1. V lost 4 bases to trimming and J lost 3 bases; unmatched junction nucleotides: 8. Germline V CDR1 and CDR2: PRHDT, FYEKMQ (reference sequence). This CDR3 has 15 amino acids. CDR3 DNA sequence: TGTGCCAGCAGCTCCTCCCGACAGGGGAGCTACGAGCAGTACTTC. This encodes CASSSSRQGSYEQYF.

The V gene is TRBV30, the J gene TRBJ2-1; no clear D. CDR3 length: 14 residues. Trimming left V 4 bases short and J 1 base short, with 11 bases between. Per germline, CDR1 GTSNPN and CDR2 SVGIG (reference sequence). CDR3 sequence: CAWTDSISYNEQFF. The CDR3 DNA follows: TGTGCCTGGACCGACTCTATATCCTACAATGAGCAGTTCTTC.